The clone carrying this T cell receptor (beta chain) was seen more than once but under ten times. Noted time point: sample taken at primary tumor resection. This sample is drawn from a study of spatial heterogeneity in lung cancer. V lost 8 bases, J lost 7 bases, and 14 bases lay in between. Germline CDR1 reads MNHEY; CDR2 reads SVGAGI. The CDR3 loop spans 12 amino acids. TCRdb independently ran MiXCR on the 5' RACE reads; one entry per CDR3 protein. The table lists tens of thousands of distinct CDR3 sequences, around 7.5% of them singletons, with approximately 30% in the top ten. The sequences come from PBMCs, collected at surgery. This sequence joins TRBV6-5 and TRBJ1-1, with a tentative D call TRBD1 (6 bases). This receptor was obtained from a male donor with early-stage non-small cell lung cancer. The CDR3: CASSKPTGEAFF. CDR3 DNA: TGTGCCAGCTCAAAACCGACAGGTGAAGCTTTCTTT.